Following are 17 T cell receptor beta chains from one sample sequenced in a study of blood T cell repertoires in COVID-19. Sequenced by immunoSEQ multiplex PCR; TCRdb stores in-frame clones only, minus some. This sample yields about 95,000 clones, of which around 87% are seen a single time; about 18% belongs to the top ten. Sequenced: peripheral blood. These receptors all stem from a human donor in a cohort sampled during active COVID-19.

The V and J genes are TRBV6-5 and TRBJ2-1, with 9 positions matching TRBD1. The CDR3 is 15 residues long. CDR1 MNHEY and CDR2 SVGAGI come from the germline V gene. V dropped 5 bases and J dropped 2; count of bases not matched to a gene: 4. The DNA of the CDR3 is TGTGCCAGCAGTCCGGGACAGGGCGCCTACAATGAGCAGTTCTTC. It codes for CASSPGQGAYNEQFF.

The chain employs TRBV7-2 and TRBJ2-3; 8 bases line up with TRBD2. The J segment lost 6 bases and the V segment lost 1 base, leaving 6 bases of the junction unmatched. This CDR3 has 15 amino acids. The germline V gene encodes CDR1 SGHTA and CDR2 FQGNSA. The DNA for the CDR3 is TGTGCCAGCAGCTTAGTTTCGGGGGGGCCCGATACGCAGTATTTT. This gives the protein CASSLVSGGPDTQYF.

This chain joins TRBV6-2 or TRBV6-3 and TRBJ2-7; 7 bases fit TRBD2. Germline CDR1 and CDR2: MNHEY and SVGEGT. This CDR3 contains 15 residues. V was pared by 0 bases and J by 3 bases, with 5 bases of the junction left unmatched. The CDR3 DNA reads as TGTGCCAGCAGTTACTCTGGGGGGGGTTTCTACGAGCAGTACTTC. Translated: CASSYSGGGFYEQYF.

In this sample, this clone turned up once. The rearrangement links TRBV5-1 to TRBJ1-5; TRBD1 matches at 7 bases. V was pared by 3 bases and J by 0 bases, with 15 bases of the junction left unmatched. This CDR3 is built from 19 residues. Germline values: CDR1 SGHRS, CDR2 YFSETQ. In nucleotides, the CDR3 is TGCGCCAGCAGCTCTCCCCCGGGACAGACATATTATAGCAATCAGCCCCAGCATTTT. This codes for CASSSPPGQTYYSNQPQHF. Variable domain in full (rest from reference TRBV5-1 and TRBJ1-5): KAGVTQTPRYLIKTRGQQVTLSCSPISGHRSVSWYQQTPGQGLQFLFEYFSETQRNKGNFPGRFSGRQFSNSRSEMNVSTLELGDSALYLCASSSPPGQTYYSNQPQHFGDGTRLSIL.

The chain couples TRBV7-6 to TRBJ1-2, with 9 nucleotides matching TRBD1. This CDR3 comprises 15 residues. Per germline, CDR1 SGHVS and CDR2 FNYEAQ. Trimming took 1 base from V and 7 from J; bases not matched to a gene: 7. DNA of the CDR3: TGTGCCAGCAGCTTAGACGTGACAGGGGGTGGTGGCTACACCTTC. Translation: CASSLDVTGGGGYTF.

The chain carries TRBV20-1 and TRBJ1-2; D perhaps matches TRBD1 (5 bases). The ends were cut back, 3 bases at V and 7 bases at J, with 21 bases in the middle. The CDR3 is made up of 15 amino acids. Germline CDR1 DFQATT, CDR2 SNEGSKA (reference sequence). This CDR3 is CSASDAGIVGVGYTF. In DNA, the CDR3 is TGCAGTGCTAGTGACGCGGGAATTGTGGGGGTTGGCTACACCTTC.

This clone occurred once. This rearrangement joins TRBV19 to TRBJ1-1, with TRBD1 matching over 12 bases. The junction had 7 bases not matched to a gene; V was cut back by 8 bases and J by 6 bases. This CDR3 spans 14 amino acids. The germline gives CDR1 LNHDA, CDR2 SQIVND (reference sequence). CDR3: CASWDRGLLAEAFF. The CDR3 DNA reads as TGTGCCAGTTGGGACAGGGGGCTGCTCGCTGAAGCTTTCTTT.

The CDR3, as DNA: TGTGCCAGCAGCCAAGTCGGGGGGAGCACTGAAGCTTTCTTT. Translated: CASSQVGGSTEAFF. The chain uses TRBV3-1 (or the pseudogene TRBV3-2) and TRBJ1-1; D might be TRBD1 (5 bases). CDR1 is LGHDT and CDR2 is YNNKEL in the germline V gene (reference sequence). The CDR3 has 14 amino acids. V lost 1 base and J 4 bases, leaving 10 bases between the germline ends.

The V call is TRBV9, the J call TRBJ1-4, with D uncertain. From germline, CDR1 is SGDLS and CDR2 YYNGEE. The CDR3 covers 15 residues. Trimming removed 1 base from V and 5 bases from J, with 12 bases in between. Here the CDR3 reads CASSVWGELNEKLFF. CDR3 in DNA: TGTGCCAGCAGCGTATGGGGAGAGCTCAATGAAAAACTGTTTTTT.

The gene calls are TRBV9 and TRBJ2-7; 9 bases fit TRBD1. V shed 4 bases, J shed 5 bases, and the junction held 7 bases outside the gene matches. This CDR3 has 14 amino acids. Germline CDR1 is SGDLS and CDR2 is YYNGEE. CDR3 amino acids: CASSSGTGTDEQYF. The CDR3 DNA is TGTGCCAGCAGCTCGGGGACAGGGACCGACGAGCAGTACTTC.

The chain employs TRBV4-2 and TRBJ1-5; 9 bases map to TRBD1. This CDR3 is 16 amino acids long. Germline CDR1 reads LGHNA; CDR2 reads YNFKEQ. The V segment lost 4 bases and the J segment 6 bases; nucleotides outside the gene matches: 10. The CDR3: CASSLNPGQGFQPQHF. DNA of the CDR3: TGTGCCAGCAGCCTTAATCCGGGACAGGGATTTCAGCCCCAGCATTTT.

V gene TRBV6-2 or TRBV6-3 combines with J gene TRBJ1-1; a possible D gene is TRBD1 (5 bases). V dropped 2 bases and J dropped 2 bases, with 6 bases sitting between them. The CDR3 has 13 residues. Germline V CDR1 and CDR2: MNHEY, SVGEGT. The CDR3 DNA follows: TGTGCCAGCAGTTACCAGGGTAACACTGAAGCTTTCTTT. Translating it yields CASSYQGNTEAFF.

The chain uses TRBV6-5 and TRBJ2-1; 13 nucleotides match TRBD2. The V gene end was trimmed by 7 bases and the J gene end by 4 bases; junction bases not matched to a gene: 4. This CDR3 spans 15 amino acids. Germline V lookup: CDR1 MNHEY, CDR2 SVGAGI. In DNA form, the CDR3 reads TGTGCCAGCACCACTAGCGGGGGGGGATACAATGAGCAGTTCTTC. This encodes CASTTSGGGYNEQFF.

This clone appeared a single time. J is TRBJ2-1 and V is TRBV6-5; 9 bases align to TRBD2. V shed 2 bases and J 4 bases; nucleotides not matched to a gene: 3. Germline CDR1 MNHEY, CDR2 SVGAGI. The length of the CDR3 is 15 residues. The CDR3: CASSYAGGRYNEQFF. DNA of the CDR3: TGTGCCAGCAGTTACGCGGGGGGGCGTTACAATGAGCAGTTCTTC.

V is TRBV11-1 and J is TRBJ2-7; D is perhaps TRBD2 (5 bases). Germline values: CDR1 SGHAT, CDR2 FQDESV (reference sequence). This CDR3 spans 15 amino acids. The ends were cut back, 3 bases at V and 0 bases at J, with 12 bases in the middle. In DNA form, the CDR3 reads TGTGCCAGCAGCTTTGCGAGGGTTAGCTCCTACGAGCAGTACTTC. Protein sequence: CASSFARVSSYEQYF. Looking up the rest from reference TRBV11-1 and TRBJ2-7 gives the full variable domain: EAEVAQSPRYKITEKSQAVAFWCDPISGHATLYWYRQILGQGPELLVQFQDESVVDDSQLPKDRFSAERLKGVDSTLKIQPAELGDSAMYLCASSFARVSSYEQYFGPGTRLTVT.

The chain uses TRBV4-1 and TRBJ2-7; no firm D call. V was shortened by 2 bases and J by 6 bases, with 11 bases between the two germline ends. The CDR3 length is 13 residues. In germline, CDR1 is MGHRA, CDR2 YSYEKL. The CDR3 loop is CASSQRVGFEQYF. CDR3 nucleotide sequence: TGCGCCAGCAGCCAACGGGTCGGATTCGAGCAGTACTTC.

V gene TRBV25-1 combines with J gene TRBJ2-5, with 8 positions matching TRBD1. Germline V CDR1 and CDR2: MGHDK, SYGVNS. The CDR3 length is 18 residues. Unmatched junction bases numbered 15, after V lost 5 bases and J lost 1 base. In nucleotides, the CDR3 is TGTGCCAGCAGTCCTAACCCCGACAGGGGAGGCCCCCAAGAGACCCAGTACTTC. This encodes CASSPNPDRGGPQETQYF.